The rows below give T cell receptor beta chains drawn from one sample of a study of response to subunit inactivated influenza vaccine. TCRdb ran MiXCR on the RT-PCR reads and lists one entry per CDR3 protein. The table lists about 650,000 distinct CDR3 sequences, about 15% of them singletons. This material consisted of PBMCs from blood, taken roughly 12 days after vaccination. The receptor source for this set is a middle-aged man who received an inactivated influenza vaccine. The CDR3 runs from the conserved cysteine through the conserved F or W. Each record gives: V gene, J gene, D gene, clone size, CDR3 DNA, CDR3 protein. The D gene is left open where the match is weak. Some rows have no size entry. The others give once, few or many, or a class for an expanded clone.

V: TRBV18; J: TRBJ1-5; D: -; size: -; DNA: TGTGCCAGCTCACCAAAGGTTGCGGCGGCGGATCAGCCCCAGCATTTT; CDR3: CASSPKVAAADQPQHF
V: TRBV20-1; J: TRBJ2-7; D: -; size: -; DNA: TGCAGTGCTAGAGATATGGGTTTCTCCTACGAGCAGTACTTC; CDR3: CSARDMGFSYEQYF
V: TRBV7-8; J: TRBJ2-4; D: -; size: many; DNA: TGTGCCAGCAGCTTATTTCACAGGGAGAGTGGTTCAGCCAAAAACATTCAGTACTTC; CDR3: CASSLFHRESGSAKNIQYF
V: TRBV20-1; J: TRBJ2-7; D: TRBD1; size: few; DNA: TGCAGTGCTACTGGACAGGGGGCTAGGGCCTACGAGCAGTACTTC; CDR3: CSATGQGARAYEQYF
V: TRBV20-1; J: TRBJ2-7; D: TRBD1; size: -; DNA: TGCAGTGCTAGACATACAGGGGTCGAACGCGAGCAGTACTTC; CDR3: CSARHTGVEREQYF
V: TRBV12-3/TRBV12-4; J: TRBJ2-5; D: -; size: few; DNA: TGTGCCAGCAGCACGGTGGGGGTCCAAGAGACCCAGTACTTC; CDR3: CASSTVGVQETQYF
V: TRBV29-1; J: TRBJ2-3; D: -; size: -; DNA: TGCAGCGTTGCGGTGGTTAGAGATACGCAGTATTTT; CDR3: CSVAVVRDTQYF
V: TRBV9; J: TRBJ2-1; D: -; size: -; DNA: TGTGCCAGCAGCGTAGAAGGATACAGGAGGGAGAATGAGCAGTTCTTC; CDR3: CASSVEGYRRENEQFF
V: TRBV7-2; J: TRBJ1-2; D: TRBD1; size: -; DNA: TGTGCCAGCAGCTTAGAGGACAGGGGTTGGTATGGCTACACCTTC; CDR3: CASSLEDRGWYGYTF
V: TRBV20-1; J: TRBJ1-5; D: -; size: -; DNA: TGCAGTGCTAGAGATGCCTCACTCTATAGCAATCAGCCCCAGCATTTT; CDR3: CSARDASLYSNQPQHF
V: TRBV6-5; J: TRBJ1-1; D: TRBD1; size: -; DNA: TGTGCCAGCAGTAACAGGGGGAGTTGGACTGAAGCTTTCTTT; CDR3: CASSNRGSWTEAFF
V: TRBV20-1; J: TRBJ1-2; D: TRBD1; size: -; DNA: TGCAGTGCTAGGGGGACAGGGGATGACTATGGCTACACCTTC; CDR3: CSARGTGDDYGYTF
V: TRBV27; J: TRBJ1-2; D: TRBD1; size: -; DNA: TGTGCCAGCAGTCTCCGGGACAGGGCCCCCTCCGGCTACACCTTC; CDR3: CASSLRDRAPSGYTF
V: TRBV20-1; J: TRBJ2-5; D: -; size: few; DNA: TGCAGTGCTCCCTCGGGGGAGACCCAGTACTTC; CDR3: CSAPSGETQYF
V: TRBV12-3/TRBV12-4; J: TRBJ1-6; D: TRBD1; size: few; DNA: TGTGCCAGCAGTGCCCGGGACAGGGGTTCACCCCTCCACTTT; CDR3: CASSARDRGSPLHF
V: TRBV7-9; J: TRBJ2-1; D: -; size: few; DNA: TGTGCCAGCAGCCCTGAGTACAATGAGCAGTTCTTC; CDR3: CASSPEYNEQFF